This entry features one T cell receptor (beta chain) sequence. The germline gene is not matched at one end of the junction; a read error may be the cause. RNA was extracted from bulk tissue without any cell sorting. More than 3 cm separated this lung sample from the edge of the tumor. TCRbeta libraries were built with three rounds of nested PCR, modified from ARM-PCR. MiXCR, applied by TCRdb to the multiplex PCR reads, yields one record per CDR3 protein. The sample records roughly 48,000 distinct CDR3 sequences, roughly two thirds being singletons. The data stem from a study of tumor and adjacent non-tumor tissue in lung cancer. Across the study: Histology: 12 adenocarcinoma, a couple of squamous cell carcinoma, 1 small cell lung cancer.

The CDR3 extends over 11 amino acids. Germline V CDR1 and CDR2: PRHDT, FYEKMQ (reference sequence). Sample: distant non-tumor lung tissue. The chain recombines TRBV13 with TRBJ1-2; D remains ambiguous. The TCR comes from a woman aged 65 to 85 with non-small cell lung cancer. The CDR3 reads CASSLKSGHTF. In DNA form, the CDR3 reads TGTGCCAGCAGCTTAAAAAGTGGCCACACCTTC.